These 21 T cell receptor beta chains were all obtained from the same sample, sequenced in a study of blood T cell repertoires in COVID-19. Produced via immunoSEQ multiplex PCR; TCRdb's table is partial and in-frame only. Among about 68,000 clones listed, about 82% were seen once. Sample: peripheral blood. Receptor source: a man aged 50 or older with acute or convalescent COVID-19.

The chain combines TRBV19 with TRBJ2-3; 11 bases align to TRBD2. Trimming removed 5 bases from V and 4 bases from J; junction bases left unmatched: 17. Looked up from germline, CDR1 is LNHDA and CDR2 is SQIVND (reference sequence). The CDR3 covers 19 residues. The CDR3 reads CASSLRGTSGFKGADTQYF. The DNA of the CDR3 is TGTGCCAGTAGTCTCCGGGGGACTAGCGGATTCAAAGGGGCAGATACGCAGTATTTT.

This clone was picked up one time. The V call is TRBV27, the J call TRBJ2-1, with 11 bases that match TRBD2. CDR1 and CDR2 (germline): MNHEY, SMNVEV (reference sequence). This CDR3 is 17 amino acids long. The V gene end was trimmed by 5 bases and the J gene end by 0 bases; junction bases not matched to a gene: 6. CDR3 in amino acids: CASSPTSGGLSYNEQFF. The CDR3, as DNA: TGTGCCAGCAGTCCCACTAGCGGGGGCCTCTCCTACAATGAGCAGTTCTTC.

V gene TRBV12-3 or TRBV12-4 combines with J gene TRBJ2-7; 10 bases line up with TRBD1. The CDR3 sequence is 13 residues long. V lost 8 bases and J lost 6; bases outside the gene matches: 7. The DNA of the CDR3 is TGTGCCAGCGCCCGGGACAGGGGCTCCGAGCAGTACTTC. Translation: CASARDRGSEQYF.

This chain uses TRBV28 with TRBJ2-7; 7 positions agree with TRBD2. The V segment lost 5 bases and the J segment 2 bases; nucleotides outside the gene matches: 6. CDR3 length: 14 amino acids. Germline CDR1 reads MDHEN; CDR2 reads SYDVKM. Written as DNA, the CDR3 is TGTGCCAGCAGTACTCTAGCGGTCCCCTACGAGCAGTACTTC. This encodes CASSTLAVPYEQYF.

In nucleotides, the CDR3 is TGTGCCAGCACCATCCCAGCCGACAGAACCCACAGGGGCCAAGAGACCCAGTACTTC. Protein: CASTIPADRTHRGQETQYF. The V gene is TRBV2, the J gene TRBJ2-5; TRBD1 agrees at 7 bases. The CDR3 has 19 amino acids. V shed 7 bases, J shed 1 base, and the junction held 21 bases outside the gene matches. CDR1 is SNHLY, CDR2 FYNNEI, per germline.

V is TRBV5-1 and J is TRBJ2-7; 7 bases match TRBD2. The CDR3 loop spans 17 amino acids. J gave up 1 base and V 8 bases, and 18 bases lay outside the gene matches. Germline loops: CDR1 SGHRS, CDR2 YFSETQ. The CDR3 DNA follows: TGCGCCAGTCACCCTGTTGCTAGCGGAGCCTTATCCTACGAGCAGTACTTC. This sequence encodes CASHPVASGALSYEQYF.

The chain couples TRBV25-1 to TRBJ2-2; perhaps TRBD1 as D (6 bases). This CDR3 region has 17 residues. Germline V gene sequence: CDR1 MGHDK, CDR2 SYGVNS. The V end lost 0 bases, the J end lost 0 bases, and 11 bases lay between the germline ends. CDR3 in DNA: TGTGCCAGCAGTGAATATTGGAAGGGGGCGAACACCGGGGAGCTGTTTTTT. It is translated as CASSEYWKGANTGELFF.

V is TRBV5-1 and J is TRBJ2-5, with D possibly matching TRBD1 (6 bases). The CDR3 extends over 15 amino acids. Per the germline V gene, CDR1 is SGHRS and CDR2 is YFSETQ. The V and J ends lost 0 bases and 3 bases respectively, with 12 bases between them. The CDR3 region is CASSLAGTTKETQYF. CDR3 DNA: TGCGCCAGCAGCTTGGCCGGGACAACTAAAGAGACCCAGTACTTC.

The chain links TRBV6-5 to TRBJ2-1; 7 bases match TRBD2. The CDR3 spans 15 residues. The V and J ends lost 6 bases and 1 base, in that order; junction bases with no gene match: 6. Per germline, CDR1 MNHEY and CDR2 SVGAGI. DNA for the CDR3: TGTGCCAGCAGCATCGGACTAGGGTCCTACAATGAGCAGTTCTTC. This encodes CASSIGLGSYNEQFF.

The rearrangement links TRBV14 to TRBJ2-2; no definite D call. Trimming stripped 2 bases from V and 4 bases from J, with 8 bases between. CDR1 SGHDN and CDR2 FVKESK come from the germline V gene. The CDR3 consists of 14 residues. The CDR3: CASSQFVSTGELFF. The CDR3 DNA reads TGTGCCAGCAGCCAATTTGTGAGCACCGGGGAGCTGTTTTTT. Full variable domain (outside the CDR3, taken from reference TRBV14 and TRBJ2-2): EAGVTQFPSHSVIEKGQTVTLRCDPISGHDNLYWYRRVMGKEIKFLLHFVKESKQDESGMPNNRFLAERTGGTYSTLKVQPAELEDSGVYFCASSQFVSTGELFFGEGSRLTVL.

The chain has TRBV5-4 and TRBJ2-7; 7 positions match TRBD2. This CDR3 region has 16 residues. Germline V lookup: CDR1 SGHNT, CDR2 YYREEE (reference sequence). Losses at the gene ends were 7 bases for V and 6 bases for J; bases not matched to a gene: 19. The CDR3 DNA is TGTGCCAGCCAATTGGGGAGGCCTAGCGGTGCGTTCGAGCAGTACTTC. It translates to CASQLGRPSGAFEQYF.

The J gene is TRBJ1-1, the V gene TRBV3-1 (or the pseudogene TRBV3-2), with 7 nucleotides matching TRBD1. The CDR3 contains 14 residues. The V gene's germline CDR1 is LGHDT and CDR2 YNNKEL (reference sequence). Losses at the gene ends were 2 bases for V and 7 bases for J; bases not matched to a gene: 7. This CDR3 is CASSQPGGDVEAFF. CDR3 nucleotides: TGTGCCAGCAGCCAACCAGGGGGTGACGTTGAAGCTTTCTTT.

V is TRBV4-2 and J is TRBJ1-1; D gene unclear. Germline CDR1 LGHNA, CDR2 YNFKEQ. Trimming removed 0 bases from V and 10 bases from J, with 18 bases in between. The CDR3 runs 15 residues. The CDR3 DNA reads as TGTGCCAGCAGCCAAGAGCTTCGGCAGGCCTCGCCAGCTTTCTTT. Translation: CASSQELRQASPAFF.

The chain links TRBV7-3 to TRBJ2-7, with 9 bases matching TRBD2. CDR1 SGHTA and CDR2 FQGTGA come from the germline V gene. V gave up 3 bases and J gave up 5 bases; unmatched junction bases: 5. The CDR3 contains 14 residues. CDR3 nucleotide sequence: TGTGCCAGCAGCTTCGGACTAGCGAACCACGAGCAGTACTTC. Translating it yields CASSFGLANHEQYF.

V and J are TRBV28 and TRBJ1-5; 8 bases are shared with TRBD1. V lost 3 bases, J lost 5 bases, and 6 bases stayed unmatched. The CDR3 is made up of 15 amino acids. CDR1 and CDR2 (germline): MDHEN, SYDVKM. CDR3 bases: TGTGCCAGCAGTTTCGGGTCAGGGGGCTATCAGCCCCAGCATTTT. Residues: CASSFGSGGYQPQHF.

V usage is TRBV5-5 and J usage is TRBJ1-1, with TRBD1 matching over 8 bases. Trimming cost V 4 bases and J 8 bases; bases outside gene matches: 4. Germline lookup yields CDR1 SGHKS and CDR2 YYEKEE (reference sequence). CDR3 length: 12 residues. CDR3 in amino acids: CASSRQGLEAFF. The CDR3 DNA is TGTGCCAGCAGCCGACAGGGGCTCGAAGCTTTCTTT.

J is TRBJ2-2 and V is TRBV9, with TRBD2 as a possible D gene (5 bases). The V and J ends lost 4 bases and 5 bases respectively, with 12 bases between them. The CDR3 has 14 amino acids. Germline CDR1 SGDLS, CDR2 YYNGEE. The CDR3 DNA sequence: TGTGCCAGCAGCCCGAGTTGGGAGACCGGGGAGCTGTTTTTT. Protein: CASSPSWETGELFF.

This clone occurred once. This chain joins TRBV30 and TRBJ2-5; 11 bases line up with TRBD1. The CDR3 is made up of 14 amino acids. Trimming removed 2 bases from V and 7 bases from J; junction bases left unmatched: 6. The V gene's germline CDR1 is GTSNPN and CDR2 SVGIG (reference sequence). CDR3: CAWSIPGQGVTQYF. CDR3 nucleotides: TGTGCCTGGAGTATCCCGGGACAGGGGGTGACCCAGTACTTC.

The V and J genes are TRBV11-2 and TRBJ2-5; a weak D match, TRBD1 (5 bases). V was cut by 1 base and J by 3 bases, with 12 bases left in between. The CDR3 length is 15 residues. The germline V gene encodes CDR1 SGHAT and CDR2 FQNNGV. The CDR3, as DNA: TGTGCCAGCAGCTTAGGTCACGGCAGGGAAGAGACCCAGTACTTC. It specifies CASSLGHGREETQYF.

This chain uses TRBV5-4 with TRBJ2-1; weak D call: TRBD2 (6 bases). This CDR3 is 13 amino acids long. Germline values: CDR1 SGHNT, CDR2 YYREEE (reference sequence). Trimming took off 4 bases at V and 5 bases at J, with 10 bases between the two ends. The CDR3 loop is CASSAGGDNEQFF. CDR3 in DNA: TGTGCCAGCAGCGCTGGCGGGGACAATGAGCAGTTCTTC.

This chain joins TRBV19 and TRBJ1-2; 8 positions match TRBD1. This CDR3 spans 15 amino acids. Germline assignment: CDR1 LNHDA and CDR2 SQIVND (reference sequence). The J segment lost 4 bases and the V segment lost 7 bases, leaving 11 bases of the junction unmatched. For the CDR3, the DNA is TGTGCCAGTATAAGGACAGGGCGCTACGTCTATGGCTACACCTTC. Residues: CASIRTGRYVYGYTF.